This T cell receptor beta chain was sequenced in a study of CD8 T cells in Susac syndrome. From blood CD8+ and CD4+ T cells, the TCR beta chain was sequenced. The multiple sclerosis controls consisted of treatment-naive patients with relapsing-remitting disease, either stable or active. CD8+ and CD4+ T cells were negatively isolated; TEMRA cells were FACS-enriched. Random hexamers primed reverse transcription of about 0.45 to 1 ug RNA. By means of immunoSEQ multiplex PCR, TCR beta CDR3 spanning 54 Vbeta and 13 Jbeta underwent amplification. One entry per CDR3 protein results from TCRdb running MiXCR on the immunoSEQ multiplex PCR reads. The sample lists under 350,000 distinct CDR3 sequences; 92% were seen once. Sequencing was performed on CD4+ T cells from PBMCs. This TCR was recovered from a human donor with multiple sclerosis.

CDR3 residues: CASSPWGAHNEQFF. The DNA for the CDR3 is TGTGCCAGCAGCCCATGGGGGGCACACAATGAGCAGTTCTTC. The chain joins TRBV5-4 to TRBJ2-1; perhaps D is TRBD1 or TRBD2 (6 bases each). The CDR3 is 14 amino acids. Trimming pared 4 bases from V and 5 bases from J, leaving 13 bases between. Germline V lookup: CDR1 SGHNT, CDR2 YYREEE (reference sequence).